The rows below give T cell receptor beta chains drawn from one sample of a study of early T cells in non-severe SARS-CoV-2 infection. TCRdb ran MiXCR on the 5' RACE reads and lists one entry per CDR3 protein. The sample records about 80,000 distinct CDR3 sequences, over 4% being singletons. The sample here was whole blood, taken at baseline. The receptors come from an adult who was a healthcare worker with PCR-confirmed SARS-CoV-2 infection or an uninfected control (not recorded which). The CDR3 runs from the conserved cysteine through the conserved F or W. A D gene is named only where the DNA matches it firmly. Some rows mark clone size as missing; the rest say once, few, many or name a class of expanded clone.

V,size,J,D,DNA,CDR3
TRBV30,few,TRBJ1-1,-,TGTGCCTGGACAGAGGCGAACACTGAAGCTTTCTTT,CAWTEANTEAFF
TRBV11-2,many,TRBJ1-2,TRBD1,TGTGCCAGCAGCGCGGGACAGGAAGCTAACTATGGCTACACCTTC,CASSAGQEANYGYTF
TRBV2,-,TRBJ2-3,-,TGTGCCAGCACCGATCTCACAGATACGCAGTATTTT,CASTDLTDTQYF
TRBV28,-,TRBJ1-3,-,TGTGCCAGCAGTTTAGGAGGGAGGTCTGGAAACACCATATATTTT,CASSLGGRSGNTIYF
TRBV28,many,TRBJ2-5,TRBD1,TGTGCCAGCAGTGGACAGGGTCGAAGAGGAGAGACCCAGTACTTC,CASSGQGRRGETQYF
TRBV5-4,many,TRBJ2-3,TRBD2,TGTGCCAGCAGCGGGACGACTAGCGGGAGGGCCGGCACAGATACGCAGTATTTT,CASSGTTSGRAGTDTQYF
TRBV12-3/TRBV12-4,many,TRBJ2-5,-,TGTGCCAGCAGTTTATTGGCAGGAGGGGAGACCCAGTACTTC,CASSLLAGGETQYF
TRBV5-1,many,TRBJ2-1,TRBD1,TGCGCCAGCAGCTTGTCGGCGGGACAGGGAGAGCAGTTCTTC,CASSLSAGQGEQFF
TRBV12-3/TRBV12-4,many,TRBJ1-5,TRBD1,TGTGCCAGCAGTTCAAGGGGGACAGGGGTAAATCAGCCCCAGCATTTT,CASSSRGTGVNQPQHF
TRBV28,few,TRBJ1-5,-,TGTGCCAGCAGTTTACTTCATCGGGGGACTCAGCCCCAGCATTTT,CASSLLHRGTQPQHF
TRBV18,few,TRBJ2-7,TRBD1,TGTGCCAGCTCACGGGGACAGGGGGCTACCTACGAGCAGTACTTC,CASSRGQGATYEQYF
TRBV9,many,TRBJ1-2,-,TGTGCCAGCAGCGCAACAGAGAAGTATGGCTACACCTTC,CASSATEKYGYTF
TRBV5-6,many,TRBJ2-2,-,TGTGCCAGCAGCTTATCGACCTCAACACTGTTTTTT,CASSLSTSTLFF
TRBV5-5,many,TRBJ2-1,-,TGTGCCAGCAGCTTTTGGCAGGCGGCCTACAATGAGCAGTTCTTC,CASSFWQAAYNEQFF
TRBV6-5,few,TRBJ2-3,TRBD1,TGTGCCAGCAGTTACGTCCCCAGGGGGAGCACAGATACGCAGTATTTT,CASSYVPRGSTDTQYF
TRBV4-2,-,TRBJ1-1,-,TGTGCCAGCAGCCCAGACTTCGGCAGGGGCGACACTGAAGCTTTCTTT,CASSPDFGRGDTEAFF
TRBV6-5,many,TRBJ1-2,TRBD1,TGTGCCAGCAGTTACGCGCTGTTGGGGAGACATTTACAGGGGGACGGCTACACCTTC,CASSYALLGRHLQGDGYTF
TRBV6-1,-,TRBJ1-2,-,TGTGCCAGCAGTTCACAGGGCGGGATCTACTATGGCTACACCTTC,CASSSQGGIYYGYTF
TRBV20-1,-,TRBJ2-1,TRBD2,TGCAGTGCTAGCGGGAGGGCAAATGAGCAGTTCTTC,CSASGRANEQFF
TRBV5-1,many,TRBJ2-7,TRBD1,TGCGCCAGCAGCCTAGGACACCGGGACAGAATCTACGAGCAGTACTTC,CASSLGHRDRIYEQYF
TRBV7-9,-,TRBJ2-5,TRBD2,TGTGCCAGCGGGGACGGTAGCGGGGCCTCCAGTGAGACCCAGTACTTC,CASGDGSGASSETQYF
TRBV5-6,few,TRBJ2-7,-,TGTGCCAGCAGCTCAGACAGGGAGCAGTACTTC,CASSSDREQYF
TRBV6-5,many,TRBJ2-7,-,TGTGCCAGCAGTTACTCGCTCGTGGTGGGCGAGCAGTACTTC,CASSYSLVVGEQYF
TRBV6-5,large,TRBJ2-7,TRBD2,TGTGCCAGCAGACCTTTAACTAGCGGGAGTCGCTACGAGCAGTACTTC,CASRPLTSGSRYEQYF
TRBV12-3/TRBV12-4,many,TRBJ1-2,TRBD1,TGTGCCAGCAGTCCACTAGAGACAGGGGGCGGACGCTATGGCTACACCTTC,CASSPLETGGGRYGYTF
TRBV7-8,many,TRBJ2-4,-,TGTGCCAGCAGCCCCTCCTCCGGTGGGGTTCAATACTTC,CASSPSSGGVQYF
TRBV27,few,TRBJ1-5,-,TGTGCCAGCAGCTCCCTAGGCGACAGCAATCAGCCCCAGCATTTT,CASSSLGDSNQPQHF
TRBV4-1,few,TRBJ1-1,-,TGCGCCAGCAGCCCGACACCAAGGAACACTGAAGCTTTCTTT,CASSPTPRNTEAFF
TRBV19,many,TRBJ1-1,-,TGTGCCAGTGGGTTTTCCGGGAACACTGAAGCTTTCTTT,CASGFSGNTEAFF
TRBV20-1,-,TRBJ2-2,-,TGCAGTGCTCCAGGGGGGACTTTTTCCACCGGGGAGCTGTTTTTT,CSAPGGTFSTGELFF
TRBV18,many,TRBJ1-1,-,TGTGCCAGCTCACCACCAGGAGGTGGCTTCGGAGCTTTCTTT,CASSPPGGGFGAFF
TRBV30,few,TRBJ1-1,-,TGTGCCTGGAGTGGGTCGAACACTGAAGCTTTCTTT,CAWSGSNTEAFF
TRBV20-1,few,TRBJ2-1,TRBD2,TGCAGTGCTAGCGGGAGGGCCACCTTCCATGAGCAGTTCTTC,CSASGRATFHEQFF
TRBV13,-,TRBJ1-1,TRBD1,TGTGCCAGCAGCGGGGGACAGCTGGGCACTGAAGCTTTCTTT,CASSGGQLGTEAFF
TRBV20-1,many,TRBJ1-1,TRBD1,TGCAGTGCTAGAGAGGGGGGACAGGGAACTTTCTTT,CSAREGGQGTFF
TRBV29-1,many,TRBJ2-7,TRBD2,TGCAGCGTCCCCTCGGGATCCGGGACTAGAAACGAGCAGTACTTC,CSVPSGSGTRNEQYF
TRBV20-1,many,TRBJ2-3,TRBD2,TGCAGTGCTAGGAGCGTCTGGGCTAGCGGGAGCTCAGATACGCAGTATTTT,CSARSVWASGSSDTQYF
TRBV4-1,-,TRBJ1-2,-,TGCGCCAGCAGCCAAGAGGTCGATGGCTACACCTTC,CASSQEVDGYTF
TRBV20-1,many,TRBJ2-7,-,TGCAGTGCTAGAGAGGGGTGGGGGCCCTACGAGCAGTACTTC,CSAREGWGPYEQYF
TRBV20-1,many,TRBJ2-5,TRBD1,TGCAGTGCTAGACCGGGACAGGGGCTCCGTCAAGAGACCCAGTACTTC,CSARPGQGLRQETQYF
TRBV15,many,TRBJ2-5,-,TGTGCCACCAGCAGAGTACGTCGACTCGAGACCCAGTACTTC,CATSRVRRLETQYF
TRBV6-1,many,TRBJ1-5,-,TGTGCCACCCACCGGGACCCTACCAATCAGCCCCAGCATTTT,CATHRDPTNQPQHF
TRBV9,many,TRBJ2-1,-,TGTGCCAGCAGCGTAGACGGGCAGGGCCTCTACAATGAGCAGTTCTTC,CASSVDGQGLYNEQFF
TRBV28,-,TRBJ1-2,-,TGTGCCAGCAGTTTAGAGCCGTTTACTCGGGGCTACACCTTC,CASSLEPFTRGYTF
TRBV9,few,TRBJ2-7,-,TGTGCCAGCAGCGTAGCAGGGGGGATAGCCTACGAGCAGTACTTC,CASSVAGGIAYEQYF
TRBV20-1,-,TRBJ1-5,-,TGCAGTGCTACCCCGGGGGGCAATCAGCCCCAGCATTTT,CSATPGGNQPQHF
TRBV11-2,many,TRBJ2-3,-,TGTGCCAGCAGCTTAGATGCAATCGGGGCGGCAGATACGCAGTATTTT,CASSLDAIGAADTQYF
TRBV5-6,-,TRBJ1-2,TRBD1,TGTGCCAGCAGCACGGACAGGGGGAGGTATGGCTACACCTTC,CASSTDRGRYGYTF
TRBV28,few,TRBJ2-1,TRBD2,TGTGCCAGCAGTGCCACTAGCGGGAGAGATGAGCAGTTCTTC,CASSATSGRDEQFF
TRBV9,many,TRBJ2-1,-,TGTGCCAGCAGCGCTTTGGGACTTTCATCCTCCTACAATGAGCAGTTCTTC,CASSALGLSSSYNEQFF
TRBV4-2,-,TRBJ2-7,TRBD1,TGTGCCAGCAGCCAAGACCCGGGACAGACCTACGAGCAGTACTTC,CASSQDPGQTYEQYF
TRBV7-6,-,TRBJ2-7,TRBD1,TGTGCCAGCAGCTTCTCAGGGGGTGAAACCTACGAGCAGTACTTC,CASSFSGGETYEQYF
TRBV3-1,many,TRBJ1-3,-,TGTGCCAGCGAGAGATCGGGGAGGGCTGGAAACACCATATATTTT,CASERSGRAGNTIYF
TRBV7-8,many,TRBJ1-5,-,TGTGCCAGCAGCTTACCGGGAGAATATCAGCCCCAGCATTTT,CASSLPGEYQPQHF
TRBV7-9,many,TRBJ2-7,-,TGTGCCAGCAGCCACCAAAGGGACGAGCAGTACTTC,CASSHQRDEQYF
TRBV5-1,few,TRBJ2-7,-,TGCGCCAGCAGGATCGCCGCAGGAGTAGACGAGCAGTACTTC,CASRIAAGVDEQYF
TRBV3-1,few,TRBJ2-6,TRBD1,TGTGCCAGCAGCCCCCAAGGGACAGCCCCATCTGGGGCCAACGTCCTGACTTTC,CASSPQGTAPSGANVLTF
TRBV18,many,TRBJ1-1,TRBD1,TGTGCCAGCTCACCACGGGGACAGGCTAGCACTGAAGCTTTCTTT,CASSPRGQASTEAFF
TRBV6-2/TRBV6-3,many,TRBJ2-5,-,TGTGCCAGCAGGAGCAACCCGGGGCAGGGGAAAGAGACCCAGTACTTC,CASRSNPGQGKETQYF